One T cell receptor (beta chain) is described in this entry. Many counts were recorded for this clonotype. It lacks a known antigen. One base away there is no much larger clone; base qualities are not given. The V end loses 5 bases and the J end loses 5 bases, and a stretch of 16 bases separates them. Inclusive of the bounding cysteine and phenylalanine, the CDR3 is 15 residues long. Only the CDR3 region is kept as DNA, spanning 45 bases read in frame from base 1. Explained via the paper, the time point label denotes: patch test 2, 6 weeks after DPC sensitization. The treatment or condition label, read with the paper, signifies: therapeutic diphenylcyclopropenone sensitization with weekly scalp DPC. At every patch-test visit, the blood draw took place before the patch test was put on. Eligible patients were aged 18 to 70, diagnosed with alopecia, deemed suitable for DPC therapy, and excluded if pregnant. Total RNA was extracted from unfractionated whole blood that had been collected in Tempus Blood RNA tubes.

Receptors were amplified or captured by RACE. The sequencer was a NextSeq 500. Library preparation attached unique molecular identifiers to individual cDNA molecules for quantitative, reproducible TCR counting. Each blood RNA sample was used to sequence both TCR alpha and TCR beta chains. The published analysis was carried out like this. The median number of TCRs per sample was 95,638, ranging from roughly 20,000 to 690,600. The Decombinator software suite was used to annotate V, J and CDR3 in the TCR reads. For the PS versus PT1 abundance plots, all samples were subsampled to the same number of TCRs (28,000). Expanded TCRs were defined as absent before sensitization and observed at least eight times at the 2-week time point. TCRdb reran the public reads through fastp at Q25 and MiXCR, keeping productive beta chains. All rows with the same CDR3 protein become a single entry with the most common DNA and genes. Here the V and J calls rest on TCRdb's processing, not on the authors' analysis. In this sample the table shows about 40,000 distinct CDR3 sequences, 3% to 3.5% of which occur a single time. Of the sample, 6.7% is held by the ten largest clones.

This sample stems from a study of human T cells and chemical hapten exposure (dated by TCRdb to the early 2020s). Describing the broader study: For sensitization, 2% DPC in acetone was applied to an approximately 2 cm by approximately 2 cm area of upper inner arm skin. Peripheral blood TCR repertoire changes were tracked in vivo in alopecia patients during primary and secondary sensitization to the hapten diphenylcyclopropenone (DPC). Patch tests used Finn chambers with 0.01% DPC on the upper back, scored after 6 days by International Contact Dermatitis Research Group standards. Blood was sampled from patients pre-sensitization (week 0) and at 2, 6 and about 24 weeks after DPC sensitization. For TCR sequencing, blood came from 25 to 35 alopecia patients at anywhere from one to four time points (pre-sensitization, 2, 6 and 24 weeks). Weekly therapeutic DPC doses were additionally applied to the scalp of patients throughout the roughly 23-week study period. The libraries were sequenced as a pool, and the TCR yield per sample differed mostly because of small variations in library volumes within the pool. Most of the patients in the cohort were female, and the cohort covered alopecia areata with under or over 50% scalp involvement, alopecia totalis and alopecia universalis.

The full study reports these points: Patch test score correlated positively with the number of PT1 expanded TCRs, reaching significance at thresholds 8, 16 and 32 but not at 4. After repeated subsampling, the strength of the expansion versus patch-test correlation and the threshold at which it became significant changed. Expanded TCRs formed significantly more large CDR3 similarity clusters than pre-sensitization or healthy control sets, consistent with antigen-driven responses. Because every patient had alopecia, a presumed autoimmune disease, the patients' immune response might differ from that of healthy individuals. No change with DPC sensitization was found in the number of TCRs above 1 in 1000 frequency, and no evidence of global repertoire structure alterations was found.

This chain is built from TRBV12-3 or TRBV12-4 and TRBJ2-1; too little of a D gene remains to name it. Source: whole blood, taken in connection with sensitization to the hapten diphenylcyclopropenone (DPC). The source is a man between 40 and 49 years old with alopecia areata. Some clones in this sample may be carry-over from other donors' samples. The nucleotide sequence reads as follows: TGTGCCAGCAGTGCCCAGCTTACTGCCAACAATGAGCAGTTCTTC. This yields the protein CASSAQLTANNEQFF.